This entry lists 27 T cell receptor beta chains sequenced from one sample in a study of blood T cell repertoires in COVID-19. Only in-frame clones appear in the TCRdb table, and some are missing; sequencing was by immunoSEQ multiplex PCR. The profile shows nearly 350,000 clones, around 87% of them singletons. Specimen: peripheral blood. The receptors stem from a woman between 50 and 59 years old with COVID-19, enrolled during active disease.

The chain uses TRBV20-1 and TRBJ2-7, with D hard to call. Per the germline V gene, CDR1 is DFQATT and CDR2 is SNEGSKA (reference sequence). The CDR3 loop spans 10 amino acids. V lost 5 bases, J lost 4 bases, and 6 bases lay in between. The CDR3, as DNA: TGCAGTGCTTTCAGATACGAGCAGTACTTC. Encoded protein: CSAFRYEQYF.

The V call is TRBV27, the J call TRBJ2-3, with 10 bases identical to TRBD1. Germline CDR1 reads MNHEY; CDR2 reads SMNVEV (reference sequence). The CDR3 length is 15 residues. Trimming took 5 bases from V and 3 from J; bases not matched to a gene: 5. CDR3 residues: CASSDRGRKTDTQYF. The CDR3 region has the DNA TGTGCCAGCAGTGACAGGGGGCGAAAGACAGATACGCAGTATTTT.

CDR3 sequence (DNA): TGTGCCAGCAGCCGACTAGCGGGAAGCACAGATACGCAGTATTTT. Encoded protein: CASSRLAGSTDTQYF. The rearrangement joins TRBV3-1 (or the pseudogene TRBV3-2) to TRBJ2-3, with TRBD2 identical over 11 bases. The germline V gene encodes CDR1 LGHDT and CDR2 YNNKEL (reference sequence). Losses at the gene ends were 4 bases for V and 0 bases for J; bases not matched to a gene: 0. This CDR3 is built from 15 residues.

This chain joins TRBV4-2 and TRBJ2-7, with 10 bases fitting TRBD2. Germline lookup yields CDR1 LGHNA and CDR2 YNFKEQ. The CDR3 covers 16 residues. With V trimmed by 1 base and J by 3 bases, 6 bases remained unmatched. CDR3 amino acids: CASSQVASGSIYEQYF. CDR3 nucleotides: TGTGCCAGCAGCCAAGTGGCTAGCGGGAGTATCTACGAGCAGTACTTC.

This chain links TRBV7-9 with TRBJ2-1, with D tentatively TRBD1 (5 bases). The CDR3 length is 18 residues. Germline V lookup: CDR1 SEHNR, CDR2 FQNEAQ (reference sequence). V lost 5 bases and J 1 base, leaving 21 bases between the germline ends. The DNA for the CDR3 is TGTGCCAGCAGCCCCGAGACAGCGCCCATTACTTCCTACAATGAGCAGTTCTTC. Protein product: CASSPETAPITSYNEQFF. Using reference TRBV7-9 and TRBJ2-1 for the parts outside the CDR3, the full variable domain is DTGVSQNPRHKITKRGQNVTFRCDPISEHNRLYWYRQTLGQGPEFLTYFQNEAQLEKSRLLSDRFSAERPKGSFSTLEIQRTEQGDSAMYLCASSPETAPITSYNEQFFGPGTRLTVL.

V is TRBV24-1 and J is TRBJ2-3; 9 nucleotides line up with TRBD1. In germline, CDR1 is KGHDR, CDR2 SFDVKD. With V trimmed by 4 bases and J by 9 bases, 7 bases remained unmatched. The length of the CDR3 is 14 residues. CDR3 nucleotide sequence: TGTGCCACCAGTGACCCCTTAACAGGGGGCACGCAGTATTTT. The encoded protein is CATSDPLTGGTQYF.

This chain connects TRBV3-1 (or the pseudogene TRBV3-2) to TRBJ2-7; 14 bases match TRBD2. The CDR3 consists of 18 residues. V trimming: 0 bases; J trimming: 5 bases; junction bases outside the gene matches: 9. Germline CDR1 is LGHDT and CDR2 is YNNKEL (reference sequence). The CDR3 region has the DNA TGTGCCAGCAGCCAAGACCCTTCTCGACTAGCGGGAGGGGACGAGCAGTACTTC. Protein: CASSQDPSRLAGGDEQYF.

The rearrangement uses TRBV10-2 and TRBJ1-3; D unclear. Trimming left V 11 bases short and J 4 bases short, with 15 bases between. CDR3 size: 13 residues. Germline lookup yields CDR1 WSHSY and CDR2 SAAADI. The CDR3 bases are TGCGCCTCCACGTCGGGGTCGGGAAACACCATATATTTT. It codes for CASTSGSGNTIYF.

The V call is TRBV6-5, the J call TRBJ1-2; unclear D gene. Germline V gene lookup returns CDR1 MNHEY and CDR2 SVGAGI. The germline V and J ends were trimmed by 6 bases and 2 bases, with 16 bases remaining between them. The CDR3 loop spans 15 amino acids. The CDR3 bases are TGTGCCAGCAGGGATCCCCGGAGGTTCAACTATGGCTACACCTTC. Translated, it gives CASRDPRRFNYGYTF.

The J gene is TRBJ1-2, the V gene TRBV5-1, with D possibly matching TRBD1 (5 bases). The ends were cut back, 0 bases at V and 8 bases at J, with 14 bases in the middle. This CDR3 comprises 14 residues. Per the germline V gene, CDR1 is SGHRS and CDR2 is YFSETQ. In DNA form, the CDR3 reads TGCGCCAGCAGCTTGGACGCAGGGAGGTACGGCTACACCTTC. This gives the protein CASSLDAGRYGYTF.

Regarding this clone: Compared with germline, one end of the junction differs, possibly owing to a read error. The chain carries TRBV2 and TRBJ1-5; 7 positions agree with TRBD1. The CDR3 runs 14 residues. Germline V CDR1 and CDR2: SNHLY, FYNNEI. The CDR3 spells CASCEGQNNQPQHF. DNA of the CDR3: TGTGCCAGCTGTGAGGGACAGAACAATCAGCCCCAGCATTTT.

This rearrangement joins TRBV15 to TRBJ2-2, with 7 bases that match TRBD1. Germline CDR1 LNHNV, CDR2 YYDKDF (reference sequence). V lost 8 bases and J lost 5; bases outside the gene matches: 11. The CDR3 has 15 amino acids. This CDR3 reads CATDTGTVNTGELFF. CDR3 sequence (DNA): TGTGCCACCGACACCGGGACAGTAAATACCGGGGAGCTGTTTTTT.

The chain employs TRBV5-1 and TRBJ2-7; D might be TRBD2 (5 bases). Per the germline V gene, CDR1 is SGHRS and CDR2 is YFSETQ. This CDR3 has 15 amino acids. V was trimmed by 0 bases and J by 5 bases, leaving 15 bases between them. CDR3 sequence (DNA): TGCGCCAGCAGCTTGGATGGCCGGATGACTAACGAGCAGTACTTC. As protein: CASSLDGRMTNEQYF. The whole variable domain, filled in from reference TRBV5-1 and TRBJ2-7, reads KAGVTQTPRYLIKTRGQQVTLSCSPISGHRSVSWYQQTPGQGLQFLFEYFSETQRNKGNFPGRFSGRQFSNSRSEMNVSTLELGDSALYLCASSLDGRMTNEQYFGPGTRLTVT.

CDR3 in DNA: TGTGCCAGCAGCCAAGGGCAGGGGGCTTCGGAGGGCTACACCTTC. Translated, it gives CASSQGQGASEGYTF. The rearrangement links TRBV3-1 (or the pseudogene TRBV3-2) to TRBJ1-2, with 8 bases matching TRBD1. The trim removed 1 base at V and 8 bases at J, leaving 9 bases unmatched. CDR1 and CDR2 (germline): LGHDT, YNNKEL (reference sequence). The CDR3 has 15 amino acids.

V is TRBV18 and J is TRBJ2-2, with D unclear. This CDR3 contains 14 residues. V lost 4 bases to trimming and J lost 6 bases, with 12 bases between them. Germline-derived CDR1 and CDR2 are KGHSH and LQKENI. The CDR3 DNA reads TGTGCCAGCTCACTTGTCCTGCTAGCCGGGGAGCTGTTTTTT. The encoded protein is CASSLVLLAGELFF.

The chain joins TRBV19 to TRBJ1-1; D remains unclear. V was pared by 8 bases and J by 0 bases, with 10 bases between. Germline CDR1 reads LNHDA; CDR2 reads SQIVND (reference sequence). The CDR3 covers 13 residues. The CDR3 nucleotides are TGTGCCAGTCAGAGGGAAATGAACACTGAAGCTTTCTTT. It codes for CASQREMNTEAFF.

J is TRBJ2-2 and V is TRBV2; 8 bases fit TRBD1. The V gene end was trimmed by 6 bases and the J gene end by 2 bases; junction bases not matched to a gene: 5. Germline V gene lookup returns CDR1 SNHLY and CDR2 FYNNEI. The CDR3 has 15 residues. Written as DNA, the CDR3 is TGTGCCAGCAGGATGACAGGGGCCAACACCGGGGAGCTGTTTTTT. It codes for CASRMTGANTGELFF.

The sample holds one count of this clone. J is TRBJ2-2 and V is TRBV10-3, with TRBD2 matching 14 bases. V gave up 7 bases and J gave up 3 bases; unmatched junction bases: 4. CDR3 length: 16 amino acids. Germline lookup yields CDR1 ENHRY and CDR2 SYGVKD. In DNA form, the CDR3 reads TGTGCCATCAACCCGACTAGCGGGAGGGACACCGGGGAGCTGTTTTTT. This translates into CAINPTSGRDTGELFF.

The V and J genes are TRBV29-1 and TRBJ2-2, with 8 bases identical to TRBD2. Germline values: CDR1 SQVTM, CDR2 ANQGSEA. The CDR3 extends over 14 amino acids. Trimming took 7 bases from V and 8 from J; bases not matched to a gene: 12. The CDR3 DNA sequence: TGCAGCGCCGCGGCTGCGGGAGGCTTTGGGGAGCTGTTTTTT. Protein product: CSAAAAGGFGELFF.

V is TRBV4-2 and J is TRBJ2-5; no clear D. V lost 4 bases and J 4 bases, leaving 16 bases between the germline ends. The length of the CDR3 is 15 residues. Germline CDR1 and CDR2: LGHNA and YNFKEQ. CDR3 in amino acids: CASSLQQSARETQYF. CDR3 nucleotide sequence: TGTGCCAGCAGCCTCCAGCAAAGCGCCCGAGAGACCCAGTACTTC.

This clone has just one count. CDR3 sequence reads: CASSRREGGKQFF. The CDR3 DNA is TGTGCCAGCAGCAGGAGGGAGGGGGGCAAGCAGTTCTTC. This chain links TRBV5-5 with TRBJ2-1; possible D gene TRBD2, 7 bases. V lost 4 bases and J lost 11, with 16 bases in between. The CDR3 contains 13 residues. Per the germline V gene, CDR1 is SGHKS and CDR2 is YYEKEE (reference sequence).

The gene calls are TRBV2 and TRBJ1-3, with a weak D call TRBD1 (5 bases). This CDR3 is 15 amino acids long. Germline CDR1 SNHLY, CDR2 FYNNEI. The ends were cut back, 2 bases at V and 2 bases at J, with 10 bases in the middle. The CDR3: CASSESRGAGNTIYF. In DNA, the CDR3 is TGTGCCAGCAGTGAAAGTCGGGGGGCTGGAAACACCATATATTTT.

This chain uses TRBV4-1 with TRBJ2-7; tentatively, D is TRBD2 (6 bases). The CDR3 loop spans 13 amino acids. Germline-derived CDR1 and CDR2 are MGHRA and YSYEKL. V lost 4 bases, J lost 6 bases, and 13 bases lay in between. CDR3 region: CASSPPDYGEQYF. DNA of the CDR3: TGCGCCAGCAGCCCCCCGGACTACGGCGAGCAGTACTTC.

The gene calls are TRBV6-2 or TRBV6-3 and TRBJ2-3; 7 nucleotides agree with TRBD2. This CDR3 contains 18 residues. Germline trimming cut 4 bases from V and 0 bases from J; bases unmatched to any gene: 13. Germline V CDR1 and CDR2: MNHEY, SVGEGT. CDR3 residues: CASSSLAGEEDSTDTQYF. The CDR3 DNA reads TGTGCCAGCAGTTCCTTGGCGGGAGAGGAAGATAGCACAGATACGCAGTATTTT.

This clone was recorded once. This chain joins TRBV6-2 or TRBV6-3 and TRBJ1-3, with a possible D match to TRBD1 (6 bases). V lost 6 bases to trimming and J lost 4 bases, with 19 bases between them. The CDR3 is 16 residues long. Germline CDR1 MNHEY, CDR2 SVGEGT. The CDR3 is CASSPTWTAGGNTIYF. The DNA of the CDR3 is TGTGCCAGCAGCCCTACCTGGACAGCAGGGGGAAACACCATATATTTT.

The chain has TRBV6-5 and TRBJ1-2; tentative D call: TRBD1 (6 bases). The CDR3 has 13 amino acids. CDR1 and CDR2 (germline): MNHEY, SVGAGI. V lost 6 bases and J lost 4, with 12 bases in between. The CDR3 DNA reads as TGTGCCAGCAGGACGGACAGAGCCTATGGCTACACCTTC. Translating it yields CASRTDRAYGYTF.

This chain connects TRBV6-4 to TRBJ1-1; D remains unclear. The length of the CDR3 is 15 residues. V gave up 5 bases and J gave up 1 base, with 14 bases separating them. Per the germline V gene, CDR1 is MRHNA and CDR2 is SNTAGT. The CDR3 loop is CASSPSPQGNTEAFF. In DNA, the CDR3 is TGTGCCAGCAGTCCTAGCCCCCAAGGGAACACTGAAGCTTTCTTT.